This TCR beta chain comes out of a study of OX40 agonist ivuxolimab in advanced cancers. Overall study findings and caveats: Expansion of clones was among the lowest in partial responders at 0.1-3.0 mg/kg. CD8+ T cells were the subset that, on average, had more expanded clones than CD4+.

Libraries were prepared by immunoSEQ multiplex PCR; TCRdb keeps only in-frame clonotypes and omits some of them. The sample lists about 22,000 clones; 84% were seen once. CDR3 length: 16 residues. V trimming: 0 bases; J trimming: 5 bases; junction bases outside the gene matches: 4. In germline, CDR1 is ENHRY, CDR2 SYGVKD. This clone was seen just once. Antigen unknown. The TCR comes from an adult with an advanced solid tumor such as melanoma, head and neck, liver or kidney cancer. The specimen comprised CD4+ or CD8+ T cells sorted from blood, sampled in a trial of the OX40 agonist ivuxolimab. This rearrangement joins TRBV10-3 to TRBJ2-5; 12 positions match TRBD1. For the CDR3, the DNA is TGTGCCATCAGTGAGTCGCCGGGACAGGGGGCCGAGACCCAGTACTTC. Encoded protein: CAISESPGQGAETQYF.